The present entry profiles one TCR beta chain with its context. This record comes from a study of blood T cell repertoires in COVID-19. Turning to the study itself: The cDNA or gDNA used as material had been derived from T cells, B-cell-depleted T cells, or PBMCs.

CDR3 size: 13 residues. From germline, CDR1 is MNHNY and CDR2 SVGAGI (reference sequence). V was clipped by 6 bases and J by 7 bases, with 12 bases between them. Here immunoSEQ multiplex PCR was the method, and the copy in TCRdb shows in-frame clones only, minus some. Here the sample spans over 80,000 clones, around three quarters being singletons. Sequencing was done on a sample of peripheral blood. The source is a woman between 65 and 79 years old with acute or convalescent COVID-19. V gene TRBV6-6 combines with J gene TRBJ2-2; possible D gene TRBD1, 5 bases. The CDR3 DNA follows: TGTGCCAGCAGCAGGGTAGTGATCGGGGAGCTGTTTTTT. Amino acids: CASSRVVIGELFF.